This T cell receptor (beta chain) was identified during a study of blood T cell repertoires in COVID-19. About the study: Spain, Italy and the United States supplied samples that represented acute and convalescent COVID-19.

The CDR3 extends over 19 amino acids. From germline, CDR1 is SNHLY and CDR2 FYNNEI. Unmatched junction bases numbered 18, after V lost 6 bases and J lost 3 bases. Methods used by the authors: Amplification of reference gene primers provided the estimated nucleated cell counts. Method: immunoSEQ multiplex PCR; TCRdb's copy keeps in-frame clones and lacks some. D and trimming were read from the DNA, whereas the V and J calls and clone size are those reported in that table. Among 300,000 to 350,000 clones, about nine tenths were seen once, and the ten largest hold approximately 1%. The study assigned cohorts using participant-reported clinical history. Within 2 weeks of study entry, exposed participants had contacted a PCR-confirmed or clinician-diagnosed COVID-19 case.

The V call is TRBV2, the J call TRBJ1-2, with 11 bases identical to TRBD1. The receptor was derived from a woman in her 30s who had been exposed to COVID-19. Sample: PBMCs or T cells enriched from blood (not recorded which). In DNA, the CDR3 is TGTGCCAGCAGAGCCACCATACCGGGACAGGGGGTCGGTGACTATGGCTACACCTTC. Its translation is CASRATIPGQGVGDYGYTF.